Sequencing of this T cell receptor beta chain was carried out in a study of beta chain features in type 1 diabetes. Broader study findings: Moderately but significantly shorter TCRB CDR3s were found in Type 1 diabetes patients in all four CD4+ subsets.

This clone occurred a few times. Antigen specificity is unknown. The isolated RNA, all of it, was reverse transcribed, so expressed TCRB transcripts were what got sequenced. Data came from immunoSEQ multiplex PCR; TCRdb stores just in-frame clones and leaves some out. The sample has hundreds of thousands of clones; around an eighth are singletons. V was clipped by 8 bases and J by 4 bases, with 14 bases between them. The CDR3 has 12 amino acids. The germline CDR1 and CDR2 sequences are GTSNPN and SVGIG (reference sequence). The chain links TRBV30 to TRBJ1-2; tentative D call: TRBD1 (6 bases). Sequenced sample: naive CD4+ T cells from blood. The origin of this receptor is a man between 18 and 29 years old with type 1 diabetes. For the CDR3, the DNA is TGTGCCCGTCAGGGGAGGAGCTATGGCTACACCTTC. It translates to CARQGRSYGYTF. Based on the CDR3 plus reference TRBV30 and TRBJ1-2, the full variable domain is SQTIHQWPATLVQPVGSPLSLECTVEGTSNPNLYWYRQAAGRGLQLLFYSVGIGQISSEVPQNLSASRPQDRQFILSSKKLLLSDSGFYLCARQGRSYGYTFGSGTRLTVV.